This entry lists 5 T cell receptor beta chains sequenced from one sample in a study of T cells in Graves' hyperthyroidism and ophthalmopathy. Regions amplified from RNA transcripts were the TCR beta CDR3 regions. Carried out on the TCR CDR3, a first-round RT-PCR used the HTBI primer set. Using its own MiXCR run on the multiplex PCR reads, TCRdb lists one record per CDR3 protein. The profile covers roughly 280,000 distinct CDR3 sequences, with roughly 22% appearing a single time and roughly 60% taken by the ten largest. Sequences were obtained from blood. Source of these receptors: a man aged 25-40 years with Graves' ophthalmopathy.

Many counts were recorded for this clonotype. CDR3 protein: CASSLRTSGPYEQYF. Here the CDR3 DNA reads TGTGCCAGCAGCTTAAGGACTAGCGGCCCCTACGAGCAGTACTTC. The chain combines TRBV11-3 with TRBJ2-7; 10 nucleotides match TRBD2. The ends lost 2 bases at V and 2 bases at J; junction bases unmatched: 3. This CDR3 comprises 15 residues. Germline loops: CDR1 SGHNT, CDR2 YENEEA.

This clonotype was detected a few times. The chain is built from TRBV20-1 and TRBJ2-7; TRBD2 matches 8 bases. Germline V gene sequence: CDR1 DFQATT, CDR2 SNEGSKA (reference sequence). The CDR3 has 13 residues. The V gene end was trimmed by 3 bases and the J gene end by 3 bases; junction bases not matched to a gene: 4. In DNA form, the CDR3 reads TGCAGTGCTAGTGGACTAGCTAGCTACGAGCAGTACTTC. Its translation is CSASGLASYEQYF.

This clonotype has just a few counts. The V gene is TRBV4-2, the J gene TRBJ2-7; 8 bases match TRBD2. CDR1 and CDR2 (germline): LGHNA, YNFKEQ. This CDR3 is 14 amino acids long. V was clipped by 0 bases and J by 7 bases; unmatched bases: 5. Here the CDR3 reads CASSQEAGVGEQYF. CDR3 in DNA: TGTGCCAGCAGCCAAGAAGCGGGAGTCGGGGAGCAGTACTTC.

This clonotype was found many times. This rearrangement joins TRBV7-3 to TRBJ2-3; D call uncertain. This CDR3 is 12 amino acids long. Germline values: CDR1 SGHTA, CDR2 FQGTGA. V lost 5 bases, J lost 2 bases, and 5 bases lay in between. The CDR3 here is CASSRSTDTQYF. CDR3 sequence (DNA): TGTGCCAGCAGCAGATCCACAGATACGCAGTATTTT.

This CDR3 reads CASSPDTGGNQPQHF. CDR3 sequence (DNA): TGTGCCAGCAGCCCCGACACGGGGGGCAATCAGCCCCAGCATTTT. The chain has TRBV4-2 and TRBJ1-5; TRBD1 might be the D (5 bases). Trimming cost V 4 bases and J 2 bases, with 12 bases left between them. Germline V lookup: CDR1 LGHNA, CDR2 YNFKEQ. CDR3 size: 15 residues.